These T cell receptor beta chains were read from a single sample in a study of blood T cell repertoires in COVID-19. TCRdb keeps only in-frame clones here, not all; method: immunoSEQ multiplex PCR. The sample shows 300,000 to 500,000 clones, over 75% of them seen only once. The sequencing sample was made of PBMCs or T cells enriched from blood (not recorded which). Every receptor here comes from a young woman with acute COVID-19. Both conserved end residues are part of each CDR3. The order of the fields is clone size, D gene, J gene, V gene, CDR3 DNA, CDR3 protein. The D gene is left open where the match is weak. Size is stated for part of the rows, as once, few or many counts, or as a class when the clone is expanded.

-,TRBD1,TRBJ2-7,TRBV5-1,TGCGCCAGCAGCTTGGCCACTGTCCCGACAGGGCTCTCCTACGAGCAGTACTTC,CASSLATVPTGLSYEQYF
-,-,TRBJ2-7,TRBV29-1,TGCAGCGTTCAGCGCAGCGACTACGAGCAGTACTTC,CSVQRSDYEQYF
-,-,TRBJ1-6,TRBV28,TGTGCCAGCAGACAGCAAAGTTTGTCGTCACCCCTCCACTTT,CASRQQSLSSPLHF
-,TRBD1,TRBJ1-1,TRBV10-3,TGTGCCATAGGGACAGTTCGTACTGAAGCTTTCTTT,CAIGTVRTEAFF
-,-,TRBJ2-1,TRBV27,TGTGCCAGCAGTTTAGACCCCCTCACAGGGTCCGGATATGAGCAGTTCTTC,CASSLDPLTGSGYEQFF
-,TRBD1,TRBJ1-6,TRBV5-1,TGCGCCAGCAGCTCGGGACAGGGAAATAATTCACCCCTCCACTTT,CASSSGQGNNSPLHF
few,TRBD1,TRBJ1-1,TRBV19,TGTGCCAGTAGTAGGGAGACAGGGGGGGTAAGGTCGACTGAAGCTTTCTTT,CASSRETGGVRSTEAFF
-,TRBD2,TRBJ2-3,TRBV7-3,TGTGCCAGCAGCGTAGCGGGAGTCACAGATACGCAGTATTTT,CASSVAGVTDTQYF
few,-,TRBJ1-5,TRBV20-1,TGCAGTGCTAGTTTCGGGGTCGGTCAGCCCCAGCATTTT,CSASFGVGQPQHF
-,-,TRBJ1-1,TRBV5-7,TGTGCCAGCAGCTGGAGGGGATATGGCGCTGAAGCTTTCTTT,CASSWRGYGAEAFF
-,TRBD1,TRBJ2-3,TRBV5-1,TGCGCCAGCAGCTCGGGTGGGACAGGTGCCGATACGCAGTATTTT,CASSSGGTGADTQYF
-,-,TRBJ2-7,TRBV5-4,TGTGCCAGCAGCTTGTATAGGGGAGGACGTTCCTACGAGCAGTACTTC,CASSLYRGGRSYEQYF
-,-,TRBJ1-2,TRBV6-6,TGTGCCAGCAGGTATCCCGGGTCTGGCTACACCTTC,CASRYPGSGYTF
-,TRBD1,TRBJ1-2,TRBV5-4,TGTGCCAGCAGCGGTGCTCAGGGGGCCAATTCTGGCTACACCTTC,CASSGAQGANSGYTF
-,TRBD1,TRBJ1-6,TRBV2,TGTGCCAGCAGTGACCCCGGGACAGGGTCTTCACCCCTCCACTTT,CASSDPGTGSSPLHF
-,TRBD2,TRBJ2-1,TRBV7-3,TGTGCCAGCAGCTTGGCGGGGGGCCCCTCCTACAATGAGCAGTTCTTC,CASSLAGGPSYNEQFF
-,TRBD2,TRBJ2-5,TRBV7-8,TGTGCCAGCAGTAAAAATGTGGGACTAGCGGGGGGGCCGAGTGGACTCCAGACCCAGTACTTC,CASSKNVGLAGGPSGLQTQYF
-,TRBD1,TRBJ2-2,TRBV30,TGTGCCTGGAGTAACGCTCGCGGACAGGGCTTCACCGGGGAGCTGTTTTTT,CAWSNARGQGFTGELFF
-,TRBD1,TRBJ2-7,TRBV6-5,TGTGCCAGCATTAGGCAGGGGGTCCCTCCGTACTTC,CASIRQGVPPYF
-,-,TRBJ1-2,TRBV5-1,TGCGCCAGCAGCTTGGTATCCCCTAACTATGGCTACACCTTC,CASSLVSPNYGYTF
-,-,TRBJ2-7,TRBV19,TGTGCCAGTAGCGCTAAGGGAGTACAAGAGCAGTACTTC,CASSAKGVQEQYF
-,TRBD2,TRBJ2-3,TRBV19,TGTGCCAGTAGTAACCGACCTAGCGGACCTAGCACAGATACGCAGTATTTT,CASSNRPSGPSTDTQYF
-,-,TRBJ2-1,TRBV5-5,TGTGCCAGCAGCTTGGGGGGCAAGTACAATGAGCAGTTCTTC,CASSLGGKYNEQFF
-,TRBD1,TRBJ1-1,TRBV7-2,TGTGCCAGCAGCCAGCCGACAGGGGGCATGAAGACTGAAGCTTTCTTT,CASSQPTGGMKTEAFF
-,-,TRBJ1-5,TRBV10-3,TGTGCCATCAGTGAGTCCCCTGGCGGGTACAATCAGCCCCAGCATTTT,CAISESPGGYNQPQHF
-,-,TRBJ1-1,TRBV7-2,TGTGCCAGCAGCTCTACGATCCAGGACAGTTTAACTGAAGCTTTCTTT,CASSSTIQDSLTEAFF
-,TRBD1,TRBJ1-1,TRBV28,TGTGCCAGCAGTTTTCCTCCGACAGGGATCACTGAAGCTTTCTTT,CASSFPPTGITEAFF
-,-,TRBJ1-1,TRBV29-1,TGCAGCGTTGAGCGAGAGACAGGCTTATTGGAAGCTTTCTTT,CSVERETGLLEAFF
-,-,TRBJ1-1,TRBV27,TGTGCCAGCAGTTTAGGCCGGAACACTGAAGCTTTCTTT,CASSLGRNTEAFF
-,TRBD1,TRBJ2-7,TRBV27,TGTGCCAGCAGCCCCATACGGACAGGGATCGCCTACGAGCAGTACTTC,CASSPIRTGIAYEQYF
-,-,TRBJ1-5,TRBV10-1,TGCGCCAGCAGTCCCGGGATCAATCAGCCCCAGCATTTT,CASSPGINQPQHF
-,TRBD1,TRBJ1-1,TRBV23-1,TGCGCCAGCAGTCATCACCGGGACAGCCCTCGGGGTCCTAACACTGAAGCTTTCTTT,CASSHHRDSPRGPNTEAFF
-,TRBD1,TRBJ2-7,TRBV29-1,TGCAGCGTTGATGGGCAGGGGGCGATTCGGAACGAGCAGTACTTC,CSVDGQGAIRNEQYF
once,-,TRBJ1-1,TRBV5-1,TGCGCCAGCAGCTTGGATGGAGGGTCGAACACTGAAGCTTTCTTT,CASSLDGGSNTEAFF
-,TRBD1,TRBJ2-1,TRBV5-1,TGCGCCAGCAGCTTCCGGGACAGGGGGAGCAATGAGCAGTTCTTC,CASSFRDRGSNEQFF
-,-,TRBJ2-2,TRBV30,TGTGCCTGGAGTGACAGGTCCGCCGGGGAGCTGTTTTTT,CAWSDRSAGELFF
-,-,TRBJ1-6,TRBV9,TGTGCCAGCGGGGAACAGGTAAGAAATTCACCCCTCCACTTT,CASGEQVRNSPLHF
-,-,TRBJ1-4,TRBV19,TGTGCCAGTCAACTTCATGGACAGACTGCAACTAATGAAAAACTGTTTTTT,CASQLHGQTATNEKLFF
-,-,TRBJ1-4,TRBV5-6,TGTGCCAGCAATCTTCTGGGGGCAGGGGATAATGAAAAACTGTTTTTT,CASNLLGAGDNEKLFF
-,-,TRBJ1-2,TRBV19,TGTGCCAGTAGTTATCTGACAGAAGTCCTTTATGGCTACACCTTC,CASSYLTEVLYGYTF
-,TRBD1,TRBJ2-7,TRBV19,TGTGCCAGTAGTCCGGCGGCCGGGACAGGGTTAAACGAGCAGTACTTC,CASSPAAGTGLNEQYF
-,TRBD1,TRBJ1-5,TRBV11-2,TGTGCCAGCAGCCTCTCCGGGACAGGGGGTCAGCCCCAGCATTTT,CASSLSGTGGQPQHF
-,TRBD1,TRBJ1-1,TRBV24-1,TGTGCCACCAGTGATTTAACAGGGGGTGAAGCTTTCTTT,CATSDLTGGEAFF
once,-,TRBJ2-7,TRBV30,TGTGCCTGGAGTGGGGCTATATACGAGCAGTACTTC,CAWSGAIYEQYF
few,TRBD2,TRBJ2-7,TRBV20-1,TGCAGTGCTAGTAGCGGGACTAGCTCCTACGAGCAGTACTTC,CSASSGTSSYEQYF
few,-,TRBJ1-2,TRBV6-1,TGTGCCAGCACTGAAAAATGGGGCGCTGGGGGCTACACCTTC,CASTEKWGAGGYTF
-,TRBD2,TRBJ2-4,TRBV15,TGTGCCACCAGCAGAGAACCTAGCGGGGTAGCCAAAAACATTCAGTACTTC,CATSREPSGVAKNIQYF